This TCR beta chain derives from a study of T cells after yellow fever vaccination. Study summary: Fractions containing few cells were prepared with SMART-Seq v4 Ultra Low Input.

The CDR3 is made up of 12 amino acids. Germline trimming cut 6 bases from V and 12 bases from J; bases unmatched to any gene: 7. In regard to this clonotype: Antigen unknown.

Whole-study findings and limits: Highly abundant clonotypes carried over from the bulk population could end up in FACS-sorted repertoires as contaminants. Clones that expanded after primary vaccination mostly reappeared after the booster (96% CD4, roughly 90% CD8).

Generation of TCR cDNA used 5'RACE template switching (which added a universal primer site and UMIs). TCRdb itself ran the 5' RACE reads through MiXCR, one entry per CDR3 protein. The table lists about 550,000 distinct CDR3 sequences, about a fifth of them singletons. V usage is TRBV12-3 or TRBV12-4 and J usage is TRBJ2-1, with 8 bases that match TRBD1. Sequenced here: PBMCs, sampled 15 days after the yellow fever booster vaccination. The clonotype comes from a man under 40 who received the YFV17D yellow fever vaccine. CDR3 residues: CASSSNTGGQFF. In nucleotides, the CDR3 is TGTGCCAGCAGCTCCAATACAGGGGGGCAGTTCTTC.